What follows are 29 T cell receptor beta chains derived from one specimen sequenced in a study of shared clonotypes between healthy human individuals. Some clones are missing from TCRdb's copy, which holds only in-frame ones; the method was immunoSEQ multiplex PCR. The data hold roughly 490,000 clones, with over 60% observed a single time. Sequencing input: PBMCs. Receptors were obtained from a woman aged 40 to 50 in good health. Some clones in this sample may be carry-over from other donors' samples.

The chain couples TRBV7-1 to TRBJ2-2; tentatively, D is TRBD2 (5 bases). TRBV7-1 is labeled an ORF, and its function is uncertain. The CDR3 has 15 residues. V lost 7 bases, J lost 7 bases, and 19 bases lay in between. CDR3 DNA: TGTGCCAGCAACCAACCCCGGAGAGGGTTCGGGGAGCTGTTTTTT. Translated: CASNQPRRGFGELFF.

V is TRBV18 and J is TRBJ1-1; unclear D gene. Germline V gene lookup returns CDR1 KGHSH and CDR2 LQKENI. Trimming took 6 bases from V and 5 from J, leaving 16 bases between them. CDR3 length equals 14 residues. The CDR3 DNA follows: TGTGCCAGCTCCCCAAGGACGACGGGTACTGAAGCTTTCTTT. This codes for CASSPRTTGTEAFF.

This clone was observed a single time. The rearrangement links TRBV5-1 to TRBJ2-1, with D unresolved. Trimming left V 0 bases short and J 2 bases short, with 9 bases between. There are 15 residues in the CDR3. Per germline, CDR1 SGHRS and CDR2 YFSETQ. CDR3 DNA: TGCGCCAGCAGCTTGGGCCTCGGCGCCTACAATGAGCAGTTCTTC. The encoded protein is CASSLGLGAYNEQFF.

The gene calls are TRBV11-2 and TRBJ2-7; 8 bases are shared with TRBD2. In germline, CDR1 is SGHAT, CDR2 FQNNGV. The length of the CDR3 is 15 residues. V was pared by 6 bases and J by 0 bases, with 7 bases of the junction left unmatched. The CDR3 DNA reads TGTGCCAGCAGAGCAGCCCTAGCGGGCTCCTACGAGCAGTACTTC. Translation gives CASRAALAGSYEQYF.

This clone has only a few counts. This chain joins TRBV7-2 and TRBJ2-5, with D possibly called TRBD1 or TRBD2 (6 bases each). This CDR3 is built from 14 residues. Trimming removed 2 bases from V and 5 bases from J, with 12 bases in between. Per the germline V gene, CDR1 is SGHTA and CDR2 is FQGNSA. CDR3 protein: CASSLSGGAETQYF. Here the CDR3 DNA reads TGTGCCAGCAGCTTATCCGGGGGCGCTGAGACCCAGTACTTC. Using reference TRBV7-2 and TRBJ2-5 for the parts outside the CDR3, the full variable domain is GAGVSQSPSNKVTEKGKDVELRCDPISGHTALYWYRQSLGQGLEFLIYFQGNSAPDKSGLPSDRFSAERTGGSVSTLTIQRTQQEDSAVYLCASSLSGGAETQYFGPGTRLLVL.

The chain has TRBV7-8 and TRBJ2-5, with a possible D match to TRBD2 (6 bases). The germline V gene has CDR1 SGHVS and CDR2 FQNEAQ. With 6 bases removed from V and 5 bases from J, the gap between germline ends came to 22 bases. This CDR3 contains 16 residues. CDR3 in amino acids: CASRMGVGSGWETQYF. The CDR3 region has the DNA TGTGCCAGCAGGATGGGGGTCGGGAGCGGGTGGGAGACCCAGTACTTC.

This clone has just one count. The chain is built from TRBV30 and TRBJ2-7; 11 bases fit TRBD2. V was clipped by 3 bases and J by 4 bases; unmatched bases: 5. Germline V CDR1 and CDR2: GTSNPN, SVGIG (reference sequence). CDR3 length: 14 amino acids. In DNA, the CDR3 is TGTGCCTGGAGCTACGGACTAGCGGGTTACGAGCAGTACTTC. Its translation: CAWSYGLAGYEQYF.

The chain couples TRBV19 to TRBJ2-7; a weak D match, TRBD1 (7 bases). This CDR3 comprises 15 residues. CDR1 is LNHDA, CDR2 SQIVND, per germline (reference sequence). With 4 bases removed from V and 2 bases from J, the gap between germline ends came to 15 bases. CDR3: CASSTQGGPPYEQYF. CDR3 sequence (DNA): TGTGCCAGTAGTACGCAGGGGGGACCTCCCTACGAGCAGTACTTC.

The rearrangement joins TRBV20-1 to TRBJ2-1, with D unclear. CDR3 length equals 11 residues. The germline V gene has CDR1 DFQATT and CDR2 SNEGSKA (reference sequence). V was cut by 6 bases and J by 10 bases, with 13 bases left in between. CDR3 sequence: CSALLDGEQFF. The CDR3 DNA reads as TGCAGTGCACTATTAGATGGCGAGCAGTTCTTC.

The CDR3 is CASRPGTGNHNEQFF. Here the CDR3 DNA reads TGCGCCAGCAGACCCGGGACAGGGAACCACAATGAGCAGTTCTTC. This rearrangement joins TRBV5-1 to TRBJ2-1; 9 bases fit TRBD1. CDR1 and CDR2 (germline): SGHRS, YFSETQ. The V and J ends lost 5 bases and 5 bases, in that order; junction bases with no gene match: 8. The CDR3 has 15 residues.

This rearrangement joins TRBV5-1 to TRBJ2-1; maybe TRBD1 (6 bases). Trimming left V 3 bases short and J 6 bases short, with 10 bases between. The CDR3 sequence is 13 residues long. Germline CDR1 reads SGHRS; CDR2 reads YFSETQ. The CDR3 coding sequence is TGCGCCAGCAGCTGGGGGCGGATCAATGAGCAGTTCTTC. It codes for CASSWGRINEQFF.

The gene calls are TRBV18 and TRBJ2-5; 8 nucleotides line up with TRBD2. The CDR3 has 15 amino acids. Trimming cost V 3 bases and J 3 bases; bases outside gene matches: 6. Germline lookup yields CDR1 KGHSH and CDR2 LQKENI. As DNA, the CDR3 is TGTGCCAGCTCACCTACCGGGACTAGAAAAGAGACCCAGTACTTC. Its translation: CASSPTGTRKETQYF.

Comments on this clone: The conserved phenylalanine or tryptophan normally closing the CDR3 is absent here, so this likely arose from a read error. It is unclear where the CDR3 begins or ends on the DNA, so no DNA is shown, and the CDR3 is as TCRdb lists it. The genes are TRBV25-1 and TRBJ2-7; TRBD2 is the table's D call, not checked against the DNA. Germline V lookup: CDR1 MGHDK, CDR2 SYGVNS. With termini counted, the CDR3 has 11 amino acids. This chain's CDR3 is CDCSAGLAGLI.

The rearrangement links TRBV5-6 to TRBJ1-1; 8 bases match TRBD1. The CDR3 length is 15 residues. Germline assignment: CDR1 SGHDT and CDR2 YYEEEE. With V trimmed by 4 bases and J by 0 bases, 5 bases remained unmatched. CDR3 protein: CASSRQGTMNTEAFF. The CDR3 coding sequence is TGTGCCAGCAGCCGACAGGGGACGATGAACACTGAAGCTTTCTTT. Complete variable domain (other parts from reference TRBV5-6 and TRBJ1-1): DAGVTQSPTHLIKTRGQQVTLRCSPKSGHDTVSWYQQALGQGPQFIFQYYEEEERQRGNFPDRFSGHQFPNYSSELNVNALLLGDSALYLCASSRQGTMNTEAFFGQGTRLTVV.

CDR3 sequence (DNA): TGTGCCAGCAGCCCCCCGGGAGATACGCAGTATTTT. It codes for CASSPPGDTQYF. The V call is TRBV7-2, the J call TRBJ2-3; D gene uncertain. This CDR3 is 12 amino acids long. Trimming removed 5 bases from V and 5 bases from J, with 8 bases in between. Germline V gene lookup returns CDR1 SGHTA and CDR2 FQGNSA.

The rearrangement links TRBV5-4 to TRBJ2-6; D call uncertain. Germline values: CDR1 SGHNT, CDR2 YYREEE (reference sequence). The germline V and J ends were trimmed by 3 bases and 0 bases, with 7 bases remaining between them. This CDR3 has 15 amino acids. CDR3 region: CASSSQTSGANVLTF. CDR3 in DNA: TGTGCCAGCAGCTCCCAGACCTCTGGGGCCAACGTCCTGACTTTC.

This clone appeared a single time. V usage is TRBV5-1 and J usage is TRBJ2-2, with D hard to call. CDR3 length: 17 residues. The germline gives CDR1 SGHRS, CDR2 YFSETQ. V was clipped by 6 bases and J by 3 bases, with 21 bases between them. In DNA, the CDR3 is TGCGCCAGCACAAAAGGGCGCATTCTTTTCGACACCGGGGAGCTGTTTTTT. Encoded protein: CASTKGRILFDTGELFF.

The gene calls are TRBV6-6 and TRBJ1-2; D not resolved. V dropped 2 bases and J dropped 4 bases, with 8 bases sitting between them. This CDR3 has 13 residues. Germline CDR1 MNHNY, CDR2 SVGAGI (reference sequence). The CDR3 sequence: CASSYDTSYGYTF. The CDR3, as DNA: TGTGCCAGCAGTTACGACACCTCCTATGGCTACACCTTC.

This clone was seen a single time. The chain uses TRBV18 and TRBJ2-2; 7 bases line up with TRBD1. Looked up from germline, CDR1 is KGHSH and CDR2 is LQKENI. The CDR3 sequence is 15 residues long. Trimming at V came to 3 bases and at J to 4 bases, leaving 5 bases not matched to a gene. The CDR3 nucleotides are TGTGCCAGCTCACCCAGACAGGGCGGCACCGGGGAGCTGTTTTTT. This codes for CASSPRQGGTGELFF.

V is TRBV11-2 and J is TRBJ2-1; D is ambiguous. Trimming cost V 2 bases and J 8 bases, with 7 bases left between them. The CDR3 totals 12 residues. Germline loops: CDR1 SGHAT, CDR2 FQNNGV. CDR3 nucleotides: TGTGCCAGCAGCTTATTAGGGTATGAGCAGTTCTTC. Translation gives CASSLLGYEQFF.

V is TRBV5-4 and J is TRBJ2-1, with 13 bases aligning to TRBD2. V lost 4 bases, J lost 2 bases, and 3 bases stayed unmatched. Germline lookup yields CDR1 SGHNT and CDR2 YYREEE (reference sequence). The CDR3 is 16 amino acids. CDR3 in DNA: TGTGCCAGCAGCCGGACTAGCGGGAGTCCCTACAATGAGCAGTTCTTC. Residues: CASSRTSGSPYNEQFF.

The chain uses TRBV5-1 and TRBJ2-6, with D possibly matching TRBD1 (5 bases). V lost 1 base and J 2 bases, leaving 10 bases between the germline ends. The germline gives CDR1 SGHRS, CDR2 YFSETQ. The CDR3 has 16 amino acids. The CDR3 region is CASSLLEGAGANVLTF. CDR3 bases: TGCGCCAGCAGCTTGCTAGAAGGGGCTGGGGCCAACGTCCTGACTTTC.

On this clone itself: This same CDR3 is encoded by further DNA sequences in the sample. The chain joins TRBV7-3 to TRBJ2-1; TRBD2 matches 14 bases. CDR1 is SGHTA, CDR2 FQGTGA, per germline. Germline trimming cut 4 bases from V and 8 bases from J; bases unmatched to any gene: 4. This CDR3 comprises 15 residues. The CDR3 coding sequence is TGTGCCAGCAGCTCTGGACTAGCGGGGGGCGATGAGCAGTTCTTC. Protein sequence: CASSSGLAGGDEQFF.

This clone was detected only once. One end of the junction fails to match germline, which may point to a read error. This chain joins TRBV30 and TRBJ2-3; the match to TRBD1 covers 9 bases. The CDR3 totals 14 residues. CDR1 and CDR2 from the germline V gene are GTSNPN and SVGIG (reference sequence). The CDR3 spells CAWSQGQGKDKQYF. In nucleotides, the CDR3 is TGTGCCTGGAGTCAGGGACAGGGTAAGGATAAGCAGTATTTT.

This clone was seen only a few times. The chain carries TRBV5-4 and TRBJ2-5; 7 nucleotides match TRBD2. Unmatched junction bases numbered 12, after V lost 7 bases and J lost 3 bases. CDR3 size: 15 residues. Germline V gene sequence: CDR1 SGHNT, CDR2 YYREEE (reference sequence). The CDR3 here is CASGGGVTAKETQYF. CDR3 DNA sequence: TGTGCCAGCGGGGGGGGAGTGACAGCTAAAGAGACCCAGTACTTC.

J is TRBJ2-4 and V is TRBV25-1, with D possibly TRBD2 on 7 matching bases. Germline CDR1 and CDR2: MGHDK and SYGVNS. The CDR3 totals 17 residues. V lost 6 bases to trimming and J lost 1 base, with 19 bases between them. The CDR3 region is CASSSFVGGQAKNIQYF. As DNA, the CDR3 is TGTGCCAGCAGCTCCTTCGTCGGGGGGCAGGCCAAAAACATTCAGTACTTC.

The rearrangement links TRBV2 to TRBJ2-3; 10 positions agree with TRBD2. V lost 5 bases to trimming and J lost 4 bases; unmatched junction nucleotides: 9. Germline lookup yields CDR1 SNHLY and CDR2 FYNNEI. This CDR3 has 16 residues. The CDR3 region is CASSRIAGGMADTQYF. As DNA, the CDR3 is TGTGCCAGCAGTCGGATAGCGGGAGGTATGGCAGATACGCAGTATTTT.

CDR3 protein: CASSPPGTSSYNEQFF. The DNA for the CDR3 is TGCGCCAGCAGCCCTCCTGGCACCAGCTCCTACAATGAGCAGTTCTTC. The chain employs TRBV4-1 and TRBJ2-1; D gene uncertain. The CDR3 is made up of 16 amino acids. Germline V gene data show CDR1 as MGHRA and CDR2 as YSYEKL. V lost 4 bases and J 0 bases, leaving 13 bases between the germline ends.

The chain couples TRBV19 to TRBJ2-7; D is unclear. Germline CDR1 reads LNHDA; CDR2 reads SQIVND (reference sequence). The CDR3 length is 16 residues. Between the trimmed V and J ends, which lost 5 bases and 1 base, there was a span of 18 bases. CDR3 sequence (DNA): TGTGCCAGTAGTGTCCAATCGGGCGGACCTTCCTACGAGCAGTACTTC. Translating it yields CASSVQSGGPSYEQYF.